This TCR beta chain stems from a study of T cells after yellow fever vaccination. Study-wide findings and caveats: Weaker in magnitude, the secondary response showed a faster peak on day 5 versus 15.

In germline, CDR1 is DFQATT, CDR2 SNEGSKA (reference sequence). The CDR3 is made up of 11 amino acids. V was trimmed by 6 bases and J by 5 bases, leaving 11 bases between them. In this sample, this clonotype turned up a few times. Its antigen is unknown. TCRdb re-called the 5' RACE reads with MiXCR, one entry per CDR3 protein. Of almost 600,000 distinct CDR3 sequences listed, roughly 14% are singletons. The sequenced sample was PBMCs, obtained on the day of the yellow fever booster vaccination. This rearrangement joins TRBV20-1 to TRBJ2-7, with D tentatively TRBD1 or TRBD2 (5 bases each). The clonotype originates from a man aged 25 to 40 who received the YFV17D yellow fever vaccine. CDR3: CSAKRGDEQYF. Here the CDR3 DNA reads TGCAGTGCCAAGAGAGGGGACGAGCAGTACTTC.